A single sample gave rise to the 14 T cell receptor beta chains below, sequenced in a study of blood T cell repertoires in COVID-19. Using immunoSEQ multiplex PCR, the repertoire was profiled, and TCRdb retains in-frame clones only, with some absent. The data show around 80,000 clones, around 83% seen once. Sequenced: peripheral blood. All receptors derive from a human donor in a cohort sampled during active COVID-19.

The chain carries TRBV20-1 and TRBJ2-7; 7 bases line up with TRBD1. The V gene end was trimmed by 3 bases and the J gene end by 2 bases; junction bases not matched to a gene: 7. Germline CDR1 reads DFQATT; CDR2 reads SNEGSKA (reference sequence). This CDR3 comprises 14 residues. Here the CDR3 DNA reads TGCAGTGCTAGTGGAGTGGGACAGACCTACGAGCAGTACTTC. This encodes CSASGVGQTYEQYF.

The gene calls are TRBV10-3 and TRBJ1-6; 8 nucleotides line up with TRBD1. Trimming removed 7 bases from V and 13 bases from J; junction bases left unmatched: 12. The CDR3 is 14 residues long. Germline V CDR1 and CDR2: ENHRY, SYGVKD. CDR3 nucleotide sequence: TGTGCCATCACTCCGGGACAGGATCTTCCGCCCCTCCACTTT. It specifies CAITPGQDLPPLHF.

This clone has just a few counts. V and J are TRBV14 and TRBJ1-1, with D perhaps TRBD1 (5 bases). The CDR3 covers 15 residues. V lost 3 bases to trimming and J lost 5 bases, with 16 bases between them. The germline CDR1 and CDR2 sequences are SGHDN and FVKESK. The CDR3 coding sequence is TGTGCCAGCAGCCACACATTCTCAGGGCAAACTGAAGCTTTCTTT. Amino acids: CASSHTFSGQTEAFF.

This rearrangement joins TRBV4-2 to TRBJ2-1; maybe TRBD2 (6 bases). The V gene lost 4 bases and the J gene lost 0 bases, with 13 bases spanning the gap. The CDR3 consists of 16 residues. Germline V gives CDR1 LGHNA, CDR2 YNFKEQ. The CDR3 spells CASSPLGGSSYNEQFF. The CDR3 DNA is TGTGCCAGCAGCCCGCTGGGGGGAAGCTCCTACAATGAGCAGTTCTTC.

This sequence joins TRBV6-5 and TRBJ2-3; 11 nucleotides match TRBD2. This CDR3 region has 16 residues. Germline CDR1 and CDR2: MNHEY and SVGAGI. The junction had 7 bases not matched to a gene; V was cut back by 0 bases and J by 8 bases. For the CDR3, the DNA is TGTGCCAGCAGTTACTCTAGCGGGGGGGCCCGAGTTACGCAGTATTTT. Residues: CASSYSSGGARVTQYF.

This clone was picked up one time. The chain is built from TRBV4-2 and TRBJ2-2; possible D gene TRBD2, 6 bases. This CDR3 contains 14 residues. V shed 4 bases and J shed 4 bases, with 10 bases lying between them. CDR1 is LGHNA and CDR2 is YNFKEQ in the germline V gene. The CDR3 DNA is TGTGCCAGCAGCCCACAGGAGGGCACCGGGGAGCTGTTTTTT. It is translated as CASSPQEGTGELFF.

This clone was observed a few times. This rearrangement joins TRBV6-1 to TRBJ1-5; 8 nucleotides match TRBD1. The CDR3 runs to 13 residues. After removal of 2 bases from V and 7 bases from J, the junction contained 1 base not matched to a gene. Germline CDR1 MNHNS, CDR2 SASEGT. CDR3 nucleotide sequence: TGTGCCAGCAGTGAACAGGGGGCCCAGCCCCAGCATTTT. Its protein product is CASSEQGAQPQHF.

The chain recombines TRBV11-2 with TRBJ2-1, with TRBD2 identical over 12 bases. With V trimmed by 1 base and J by 6 bases, 7 bases remained unmatched. CDR1 and CDR2 (germline): SGHAT, FQNNGV. This CDR3 is built from 17 residues. CDR3 bases: TGTGCCAGCAGCTTAGTAACTAGCGGGAGGAGGGGCAATGAGCAGTTCTTC. Its translation is CASSLVTSGRRGNEQFF.

This chain joins TRBV29-1 and TRBJ2-5, with D perhaps matching TRBD1 (5 bases). The CDR3 has 15 residues. Germline V lookup: CDR1 SQVTM, CDR2 ANQGSEA. Trimming stripped 2 bases from V and 5 bases from J, with 18 bases between. The CDR3 DNA reads as TGCAGCGTTGAAAGGTCGGCAGGGCTCGGGGAGACCCAGTACTTC. It encodes CSVERSAGLGETQYF.

The chain combines TRBV9 with TRBJ2-3; 9 bases fit TRBD1. This CDR3 spans 15 amino acids. Germline V gene sequence: CDR1 SGDLS, CDR2 YYNGEE. The V segment lost 4 bases and the J segment 5 bases; nucleotides outside the gene matches: 8. CDR3 amino acids: CASSPRTGDGDTQYF. The CDR3 coding sequence is TGTGCCAGCAGCCCCCGGACAGGGGATGGAGATACGCAGTATTTT.

This chain links TRBV19 with TRBJ1-6; D perhaps matches TRBD1 (6 bases). The ends were cut back, 5 bases at V and 7 bases at J, with 12 bases in the middle. CDR3 length: 14 amino acids. Looked up from germline, CDR1 is LNHDA and CDR2 is SQIVND (reference sequence). CDR3 DNA: TGTGCCAGTAGTCGGAGCAGGGGAAATTCACCCCTCCACTTT. Amino acids: CASSRSRGNSPLHF.

In this sample, this clone turned up a few times. The chain recombines TRBV3-1 (or the pseudogene TRBV3-2) with TRBJ2-1; D not certain. The V gene lost 8 bases and the J gene lost 7 bases, with 12 bases spanning the gap. CDR1 is LGHDT, CDR2 YNNKEL, per germline (reference sequence). This CDR3 has 12 residues. The CDR3 sequence is CASARLGNEQFF. DNA for the CDR3: TGTGCCAGCGCCCGACTCGGGAATGAGCAGTTCTTC.

The chain uses TRBV7-7 and TRBJ2-1; TRBD1 matches at 9 bases. The CDR3 loop spans 18 amino acids. From germline, CDR1 is SSHAT and CDR2 FNYEAQ (reference sequence). V lost 0 bases to trimming and J lost 4 bases; unmatched junction nucleotides: 10. The CDR3 DNA reads TGTGCCAGCAGCTTAGCCCCTCCCGGGACAGGGCTTTACAATGAGCAGTTCTTC. Translating it yields CASSLAPPGTGLYNEQFF.

The table lists this clone with a count of one. J is TRBJ2-2 and V is TRBV9; a possible D gene is TRBD1 (6 bases). From germline, CDR1 is SGDLS and CDR2 YYNGEE. V was shortened by 0 bases and J by 6 bases, with 12 bases between the two germline ends. The CDR3 covers 15 residues. The chain's CDR3 is CASSVETGFSGELFF. DNA for the CDR3: TGTGCCAGCAGCGTAGAAACAGGGTTCTCCGGGGAGCTGTTTTTT.